The TCR beta chain described here comes from a study of T cells in localized non-small cell lung cancer. General study results and limits: Owing to sequencing of a solitary tumor region, heterogeneity cannot be discounted. Adjacent lung tissue had a median roughly 55 of the top 100 clones found in the tumor. The study linked higher blood T cell density to longer overall survival. It was uninvolved adjacent lung that showed the highest T cell clonality, exceeding tumor.

Assay: immunoSEQ multiplex PCR; the TCRdb copy retains only in-frame clones and omits some. The sample lists about 57,000 clones, approximately 93% occurring once. Turning to this clone: The antigen remains unidentified.

The CDR3 is 15 amino acids. Germline assignment: CDR1 LGHNA and CDR2 YSLEER. V dropped 0 bases and J dropped 4 bases, with 12 bases sitting between them. The rearrangement links TRBV4-3 to TRBJ2-5; D is tentatively TRBD1 or TRBD2 (5 bases each). The clonotype originates from a man aged 35-75 years with stage I lung adenocarcinoma. The input for sequencing was peripheral blood, taken before any cancer treatment. The CDR3 nucleotides read TGCGCCAGCAGCCAAGATCCCAGTGGGGGAGAGACCCAGTACTTC. Encoded protein: CASSQDPSGGETQYF.